This is a list of T cell receptor beta chains from one sample in a study of T-cell memory formation after mild COVID-19. TCRdb re-called the 5' RACE reads through MiXCR, storing one row per CDR3 protein. The table shows about 400,000 distinct CDR3 sequences, with 15% to 20% occurring only once. Sequenced: PBMCs or a T cell subset sorted from them (not recorded which). These TCRs come from a man between 18 and 29 years old who had mild COVID-19 (a few samples of this study predate the infection). Cell type and time point are not known. CDR3s include the opening cysteine and the closing phenylalanine or tryptophan.

j_gene | v_gene | CDR3aa
TRBJ2-7 | TRBV4-1 | CASSQATKFSYEQYF
TRBJ1-1 | TRBV11-2 | CASSSSEGGVFF
TRBJ2-4 | TRBV3-1 | CASSAAGQLAKNIQYF
TRBJ2-1 | TRBV12-3/TRBV12-4 | CASSIDGGNEQFF
TRBJ2-1 | TRBV12-3/TRBV12-4 | CASSLAGTGRYNEQFF
TRBJ2-1 | TRBV7-9 | CASSFVGGSYNEQFF
TRBJ1-4 | TRBV7-8 | CASSFTWNEKLFF
TRBJ2-3 | TRBV7-2 | CASSLPDWTGWTTDTQYF
TRBJ2-7 | TRBV5-5 | CASSSTTQRDRDKPYEQYF
TRBJ1-5 | TRBV9 | CALPKRNQPQHF
TRBJ2-3 | TRBV5-1 | CASSLAGGGTDTQYF
TRBJ1-2 | TRBV12-3/TRBV12-4 | CASSPDRGSYGYTF
TRBJ2-1 | TRBV6-6 | CASSYRNARGPMSNEQFF
TRBJ1-5 | TRBV6-2/TRBV6-3 | CASSYSGMPQHF
TRBJ1-5 | TRBV6-2/TRBV6-3 | CASSTLGRIQPQHF
TRBJ1-5 | TRBV4-1 | CASSQDSGGKAQHF
TRBJ2-1 | TRBV12-3/TRBV12-4 | CASSWGSGAYNEQFF
TRBJ2-3 | TRBV6-5 | CASSRDRGWGGDTQYF
TRBJ2-4 | TRBV28 | CASSLSGARDIQYF
TRBJ1-5 | TRBV7-2 | CASSPRAVGNGQPQHF
TRBJ1-2 | TRBV6-5 | CASSPYQSRGGYYGYTF
TRBJ2-3 | TRBV5-8 | CASSSGTGRNWADTQYF
TRBJ1-5 | TRBV19 | CASRSRNQPQHF
TRBJ2-7 | TRBV5-1 | CASSLPGQGVYEQYF
TRBJ2-1 | TRBV29-1 | CSVGPGLAGDRWNEQFF
TRBJ2-3 | TRBV7-3 | CASSLWGPTDTQYF
TRBJ1-1 | TRBV7-3 | CARGRDRGPAEAFF
TRBJ1-2 | TRBV6-5 | CASSYSGQMINYGYTF
TRBJ2-1 | TRBV7-9 | CASSRVAGTTNEQFF
TRBJ2-5 | TRBV4-3 | CASSQVAGATETQYF
TRBJ1-2 | TRBV27 | CASTEGVGYGYTF
TRBJ2-7 | TRBV7-9 | CASKQQGGSYEQYF
TRBJ2-7 | TRBV4-3 | CASSQDSVQLSEQYF
TRBJ2-7 | TRBV6-2/TRBV6-3 | CASSYRRDPYSYEQYF
TRBJ2-7 | TRBV7-2 | CASGDWQGAYEQYF
TRBJ1-1 | TRBV29-1 | CSVDRERDTEAFF
TRBJ2-3 | TRBV12-3/TRBV12-4 | CASSPGTGVADTQYF
TRBJ2-2 | TRBV7-2 | CASSLERVENGGELFF
TRBJ2-1 | TRBV29-1 | CSVDRHNEQFF
TRBJ2-3 | TRBV5-1 | CASKESGSADTQYF
TRBJ1-3 | TRBV7-9 | CASSFWTGLSGNTIYF
TRBJ1-2 | TRBV7-9 | CASSFLGGSHGYTF
TRBJ2-3 | TRBV3-1 | CASSQDLRGGRVDTQYF
TRBJ1-3 | TRBV4-2 | CASSQDYWNSGNTIYF
TRBJ2-1 | TRBV9 | CASSGHRGPRGEQFF
TRBJ2-5 | TRBV7-2 | CASSLAQGNAETQYF
TRBJ1-3 | TRBV7-9 | CASSLGLPGLLPGNTIYF
TRBJ2-7 | TRBV3-1 | CASSPRSGSSYEQYF
TRBJ1-5 | TRBV7-8 | CASSAGQGVNQPQHF
TRBJ2-5 | TRBV25-1 | CASSPPRQGGETQYF
TRBJ2-5 | TRBV20-1 | CSASYGQGQETQYF
TRBJ2-1 | TRBV5-1 | CASSGGQTSYNEQFF
TRBJ1-1 | TRBV5-1 | CASTYRVGSEAFF
TRBJ1-6 | TRBV30 | CAWDRDNSPLHF